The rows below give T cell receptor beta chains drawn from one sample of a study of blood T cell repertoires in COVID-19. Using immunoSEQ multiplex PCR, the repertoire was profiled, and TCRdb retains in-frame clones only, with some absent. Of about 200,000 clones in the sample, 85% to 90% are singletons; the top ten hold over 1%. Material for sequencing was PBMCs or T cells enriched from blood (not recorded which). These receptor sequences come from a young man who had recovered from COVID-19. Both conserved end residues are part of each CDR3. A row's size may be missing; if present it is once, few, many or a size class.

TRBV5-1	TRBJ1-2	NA	CASSLGVTVYGYTF
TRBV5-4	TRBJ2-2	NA	CASSRGRGDGELFF
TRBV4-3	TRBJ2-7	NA	CASSLKDRGPYEQYF
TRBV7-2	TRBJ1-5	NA	CASSLSGGQIYQPQHF
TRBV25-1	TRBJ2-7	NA	CASSGDRDNSYEQYF
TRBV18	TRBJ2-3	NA	CASSPFGGDLSADTQYF
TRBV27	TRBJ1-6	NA	CASSLSARAGSPLHF
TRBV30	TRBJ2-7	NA	CAWSATSNHEQYF
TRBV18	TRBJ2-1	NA	CASSPQRVNEQFF
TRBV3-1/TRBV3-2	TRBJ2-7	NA	CASSQVYQGYYEQYF
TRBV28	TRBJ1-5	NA	CASSHGHADQPQHF
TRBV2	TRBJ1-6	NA	CASSEGRANSPLHF
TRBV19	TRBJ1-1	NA	CASSILEGANTEAFF
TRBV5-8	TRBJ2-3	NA	CASSSSGDTDTQYF
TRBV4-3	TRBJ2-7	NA	CASSQDRGDYEQYF
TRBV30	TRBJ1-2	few	CAWTPPGQRNYGYTF
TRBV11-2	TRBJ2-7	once	CASSLLPYFVSYEQYF
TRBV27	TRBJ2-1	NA	CASSLRDEQFF
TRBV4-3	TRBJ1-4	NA	CASSQGGGTELFF
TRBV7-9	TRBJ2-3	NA	CASSPVRAYSTDTQYF
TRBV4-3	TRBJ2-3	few	CASSQDRRGPFTNTQYF
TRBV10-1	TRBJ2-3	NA	CASSEGTLAGFTDTQYF
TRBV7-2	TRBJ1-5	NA	CASSQQGALSNQPQHF
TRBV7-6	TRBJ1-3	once	CASSLGQISGNTIYF
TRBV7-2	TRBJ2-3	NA	CASSPLHDTQYF
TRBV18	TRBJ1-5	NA	CASTSDSNQPQHF
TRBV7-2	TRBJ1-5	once	CASSSDSSNQPQHF
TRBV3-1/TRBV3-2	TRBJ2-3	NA	CASSQGTSRADTQYF
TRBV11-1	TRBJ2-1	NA	CASSLGSLNEQFF